Below are 10 T cell receptor beta chains sequenced from a single sample in a study of tumor and adjacent non-tumor tissue in lung cancer (dated by TCRdb to about 2018). RNA was isolated from bulk, unsorted tissue, and RNA quality was assessed with a NanoDrop ND-1000 and an Agilent 2100. The normal lung samples consisted of distant non-tumor tissue collected more than 3 cm from the tumor edge. The library was produced with multiplex PCR. The run used an Illumina HiSeq 2500. TCRbeta libraries were built by three rounds of nested PCR using primers (Table S4), following protocols modified from ARM-PCR. TCRdb's own reprocessing of the public reads used fastp at Q25 and MiXCR and kept productive beta chains. Every distinct CDR3 protein forms one entry, paired with its most common genes and DNA. The sample table lists under 45,000 distinct CDR3 sequences, roughly 60% of them with a count of one. Of the sample, about 41% is held by the ten largest clones.

The specimen sequenced was distant non-tumor lung tissue. These TCRs come from a middle-aged man with non-small cell lung cancer.

This clonotype was found once. A much larger clone is a single base away; this may be a read error. The chain uses TRBV5-1 and TRBJ2-7, with 8 bases lining up with TRBD2. The CDR3 has 13 amino acids. The germline V gene encodes CDR1 SGHRS and CDR2 YFSETQ. In DNA, the CDR3 is TGCACCAGCAGCTTCGGGAGGGCCTCCGAGCAGTACTTC. Its translation is CTSSFGRASEQYF.

This clonotype was observed a single time. This chain uses TRBV4-1 with TRBJ2-4; no clear D gene. The germline V gene encodes CDR1 MGHRA and CDR2 YSYEKL. V lost 0 bases and J lost 9, with 12 bases in between. The CDR3 loop spans 14 amino acids. Here the CDR3 reads CASSQDPGASIQYF. Here the CDR3 DNA reads TGCGCCAGCAGCCAAGACCCAGGAGCTAGCATTCAGTACTTC.

Points on this clonotype: At one end, the junction sequence differs from germline, possibly due to a read error. In DNA, the CDR3 is TGTGCCAGCAGCCTAGGGGGACAGGGAGGAGGGGCCGGGAAGCTGTTTTTT. Amino acids: CASSLGGQGGGAGKLFF. J is TRBJ2-2 and V is TRBV11-2; 9 nucleotides agree with TRBD1. This CDR3 comprises 17 residues. The germline V gene has CDR1 SGHAT and CDR2 FQNNGV.

This clonotype was counted a few times. The J gene is TRBJ2-3, the V gene TRBV7-9, with TRBD1 matching over 10 bases. V was clipped by 5 bases and J by 6 bases; unmatched bases: 8. Per the germline V gene, CDR1 is SEHNR and CDR2 is FQNEAQ (reference sequence). The CDR3 totals 15 residues. CDR3: CASSGRQGAADTQYF. In DNA, the CDR3 is TGTGCCAGCAGCGGACGACAGGGGGCGGCGGATACGCAGTATTTT.

With respect to this clonotype: Without the conserved terminal phenylalanine or tryptophan, this CDR3 likely stems from a read error. This chain uses TRBV5-1 with TRBJ1-1; D not resolved. V gave up 4 bases and J gave up 1 base, with 8 bases separating them. The germline gives CDR1 SGHRS, CDR2 YFSETQ. CDR3 length: 13 amino acids. In nucleotides, the CDR3 is TGCGCCAGCAGCACCGATGGGAACACTGAAGCTTTCTTG. Translated: CASSTDGNTEAFL.

The chain joins TRBV20-1 to TRBJ1-1; TRBD1 matches 9 bases. The germline V gene has CDR1 DFQATT and CDR2 SNEGSKA (reference sequence). This CDR3 contains 15 residues. The V gene end was trimmed by 1 base and the J gene end by 5 bases; junction bases not matched to a gene: 8. This CDR3 is CSARVSGQGKTEAFF. The CDR3 DNA is TGCAGTGCTAGAGTGTCGGGACAGGGAAAGACTGAAGCTTTCTTT.

Remarks on this clonotype: Here the CDR3 omits its conserved ending phenylalanine or tryptophan, so a read error is the likely source. The chain links TRBV5-4 to TRBJ2-1; 7 nucleotides align to TRBD2. CDR1 and CDR2 (germline): SGHNT, YYREEE (reference sequence). The CDR3 is 14 amino acids. The DNA of the CDR3 is TGTGTCAGTAGCTCCGGGACTACTGGGAATGAGCAGTTCGTC. This codes for CVSSSGTTGNEQFV.

On this clonotype: One end of the junction varies from germline; a read error may be responsible. The chain couples TRBV4-2 to TRBJ2-1, with a weak D call TRBD2 (6 bases). Germline V CDR1 and CDR2: LGHNA, YNFKEQ. The CDR3 runs 17 residues. Here the CDR3 DNA reads TGTGCAAGCAGCCCCTTCCAACGGGAGAAAGGATGGGATGAGCAGTTCTTC. Its protein product is CASSPFQREKGWDEQFF.

Concerning this clonotype: This may be a read error: a much more frequent sequence differs by one nucleotide. The V and J genes are TRBV29-1 and TRBJ1-2; 7 bases are a match to TRBD1. CDR1 and CDR2 from the germline V gene are SQVTM and ANQGSEA. V trimming: 8 bases; J trimming: 5 bases; junction bases outside the gene matches: 17. This CDR3 contains 15 residues. The CDR3 coding sequence is TGCAGCATGGCCGCTCCACAGACAGGGCTTTATGGCTACACCTTC. Translation gives CSMAAPQTGLYGYTF.

With respect to this clonotype: A read error may produce the germline difference seen at one junction end. The V call is TRBV20-1, the J call TRBJ1-2; D remains ambiguous. The length of the CDR3 is 12 residues. Germline V gives CDR1 DFQATT, CDR2 SNEGSKA (reference sequence). The CDR3 DNA sequence: TGCAGTGTTAGGGTCGTCACCTATGGCTACATCTTC. This codes for CSVRVVTYGYIF.